Below are 31 T cell receptor beta chains sequenced from a single sample in a study of T-cell memory formation after mild COVID-19. TCRdb recomputed calls from the 5' RACE reads with MiXCR, one row per CDR3 protein. The sample shows around 130,000 distinct CDR3 sequences, over 15% of them seen only once. Sequencing was done on a sample of PBMCs or a T cell subset sorted from them (not recorded which). The receptors originated from a man between 18 and 29 years old who had mild COVID-19 (a few samples of this study predate the infection). Cell type and time point are not known.

This clonotype was counted a few times. V is TRBV2 and J is TRBJ2-2; 10 bases are shared with TRBD2. V gave up 6 bases and J gave up 5 bases; unmatched junction bases: 3. The CDR3 sequence is 14 residues long. Germline lookup yields CDR1 SNHLY and CDR2 FYNNEI. The CDR3 DNA reads as TGTGCCAGCAGCATACTAGCGGGGACCGGGGAGCTGTTTTTT. This translates into CASSILAGTGELFF.

The rearrangement links TRBV9 to TRBJ2-5, with D hard to call. CDR1 is SGDLS and CDR2 is YYNGEE in the germline V gene. Trimming shortened V by 0 bases and J by 4 bases, and 10 bases separated the two germline ends. The CDR3 is 14 residues long. CDR3 DNA: TGTGCCAGCAGCGTAGGCTTAGTCCGAGAGACCCAGTACTTC. It specifies CASSVGLVRETQYF.

The DNA for the CDR3 is TGTGCCATCAGTGAAGGCAGCCCTTCTGGGTTGTACGAGCAGTACGTC. Protein product: CAISEGSPSGLYEQYV. This sequence joins TRBV10-3 and TRBJ2-7; D is undetermined. V lost 3 bases and J lost 4, with 19 bases in between. Per the germline V gene, CDR1 is ENHRY and CDR2 is SYGVKD. The CDR3 contains 16 residues.

This rearrangement joins TRBV20-1 to TRBJ1-2; 11 bases line up with TRBD1. V lost 3 bases to trimming and J lost 8 bases; unmatched junction nucleotides: 8. From germline, CDR1 is DFQATT and CDR2 SNEGSKA (reference sequence). The CDR3 runs 14 residues. The CDR3 bases are TGCAGTGCTAGTTTAGGACAGGGGGCATCAGGCTACACCTTC. It encodes CSASLGQGASGYTF.

This clonotype was observed a handful of times. The rearrangement uses TRBV28 and TRBJ2-1, with 7 bases that match TRBD1. From germline, CDR1 is MDHEN and CDR2 SYDVKM. The V gene end was trimmed by 0 bases and the J gene end by 3 bases; junction bases not matched to a gene: 2. The CDR3 is 15 residues long. The CDR3 region has the DNA TGTGCCAGCAGTTTATGGGCAGGGGGCTACAATGAGCAGTTCTTC. Translated, it gives CASSLWAGGYNEQFF.

This clonotype appeared a few times. The J gene is TRBJ1-5, the V gene TRBV7-2; D call uncertain. V lost 2 bases, J lost 6 bases, and 14 bases lay in between. Germline V CDR1 and CDR2: SGHTA, FQGNSA. The CDR3 spans 15 residues. DNA for the CDR3: TGTGCCAGCAGCTTAAACGCCGGCAACAGTCAGCCCCAGCATTTT. It yields the protein CASSLNAGNSQPQHF.

The chain has TRBV6-6 and TRBJ2-1, with 7 bases fitting TRBD2. The CDR3 length is 15 residues. CDR1 MNHNY and CDR2 SVGAGI come from the germline V gene (reference sequence). The trim removed 6 bases at V and 6 bases at J, leaving 11 bases unmatched. The CDR3 sequence is CASSRGDLSFNEQFF. CDR3 DNA sequence: TGTGCCAGCAGCCGGGGGGACCTGAGTTTCAATGAGCAGTTCTTC.

The V call is TRBV5-5, the J call TRBJ2-7; no clear D. The V end was cut by 4 bases, the J end by 7 bases, with 15 bases between. The germline gives CDR1 SGHKS, CDR2 YYEKEE (reference sequence). The CDR3 spans 13 residues. The CDR3 here is CASSLPTVEEQYF. In DNA form, the CDR3 reads TGTGCCAGCAGCCTTCCGACTGTTGAGGAGCAGTACTTC.

The chain uses TRBV12-3 or TRBV12-4 and TRBJ1-5; 7 bases fit TRBD1. This CDR3 is 15 amino acids long. The trim removed 5 bases at V and 1 base at J, leaving 5 bases unmatched. CDR3 sequence: CASSLMTGSNQPQHF. The CDR3 DNA is TGTGCCAGCAGTCTGATGACAGGGAGCAATCAGCCCCAGCATTTT.

This clonotype was picked up a small number of times. The chain is built from TRBV4-2 and TRBJ2-1, with a possible D match to TRBD2 (5 bases). CDR1 and CDR2 from the germline V gene are LGHNA and YNFKEQ. The CDR3 is 15 amino acids. V was trimmed by 0 bases and J by 8 bases, leaving 14 bases between them. CDR3 in amino acids: CASSQESSFSDEQFF. The CDR3 DNA sequence: TGTGCCAGCAGCCAAGAGTCTAGCTTCAGCGATGAGCAGTTCTTC.

The chain has TRBV15 and TRBJ2-2; 8 nucleotides agree with TRBD2. J gave up 7 bases and V 0 bases, and 10 bases lay outside the gene matches. The CDR3 spans 17 residues. Per the germline V gene, CDR1 is LNHNV and CDR2 is YYDKDF (reference sequence). DNA of the CDR3: TGTGCCACCAGCAGAGATCGTACGGGGGGGCGTAGCGGGGAGCTGTTTTTT. Encoded protein: CATSRDRTGGRSGELFF.

This clonotype is medium-sized (0.01 to 0.1%) within its sample. This sequence joins TRBV12-3 or TRBV12-4 and TRBJ2-3, with 8 bases fitting TRBD2. This CDR3 comprises 14 residues. V shed 3 bases and J 6 bases; nucleotides not matched to a gene: 5. CDR3 coding DNA: TGTGCCAGCAGTTTGGGACTAGGGTTCGATACGCAGTATTTT. Translated: CASSLGLGFDTQYF.

With respect to this clonotype: The germline gene is not matched at one end of the junction; a read error may be the cause. The V and J genes are TRBV11-2 and TRBJ1-1; D perhaps matches TRBD1 (6 bases). The germline V gene encodes CDR1 SGHAT and CDR2 FQNNGV. This CDR3 has 14 amino acids. In DNA form, the CDR3 reads TGTACCAGCAGGACGGAGGCGGGGGCCGCTGAAGCTTTCTTT. Translated: CTSRTEAGAAEAFF. Full variable domain (remainder filled in from reference TRBV11-2 and TRBJ1-1): EAGVAQSPRYKIIEKRQSVAFWCNPISGHATLYWYQQILGQGPKLLIQFQNNGVVDDSQLPKDRFSAERLKGVDSTLKIQPAKLEDSAVYLCTSRTEAGAAEAFFGQGTRLTVV.

This clonotype was counted only a few times. The CDR3 DNA reads as TGTGCCAGCAGGGGTGACAGGGTCACTGAAGCTTTCTTT. Translation gives CASRGDRVTEAFF. The chain carries TRBV5-6 and TRBJ1-1; TRBD1 matches at 7 bases. With 5 bases clipped from V and 4 bases from J, the junction kept 5 bases outside the gene matches. In germline, CDR1 is SGHDT, CDR2 YYEEEE. This CDR3 has 13 residues.

This clonotype was recorded a few times. The chain recombines TRBV12-3 or TRBV12-4 with TRBJ1-2, with D uncertain. Trimming left V 2 bases short and J 4 bases short, with 8 bases between. This CDR3 has 13 residues. CDR3 sequence: CASSLQVGYGYTF. The CDR3 DNA reads TGTGCCAGCAGTTTACAGGTCGGCTATGGCTACACCTTC.

This clonotype was found a few times. The chain uses TRBV5-1 and TRBJ1-1; TRBD1 agrees at 7 bases. Germline assignment: CDR1 SGHRS and CDR2 YFSETQ. The V and J ends lost 5 bases and 1 base, in that order; junction bases with no gene match: 5. The CDR3 is 14 amino acids. CDR3 nucleotides: TGCGCCAGCAGTGCCGACAGGGCGAACACTGAAGCTTTCTTT. It is translated as CASSADRANTEAFF.

J is TRBJ2-1 and V is TRBV7-9, with 9 bases lining up with TRBD2. After removal of 3 bases from V and 5 bases from J, the junction contained 8 bases not matched to a gene. From germline, CDR1 is SEHNR and CDR2 FQNEAQ (reference sequence). CDR3 size: 16 residues. Written as DNA, the CDR3 is TGTGCCAGCAGCTTCCCGTCTAGCGGGACCCACAATGAGCAGTTCTTC. Its translation: CASSFPSSGTHNEQFF. The whole variable domain, remainder taken from reference TRBV7-9 and TRBJ2-1, is DTGVSQNPRHKITKRGQNVTFRCDPISEHNRLYWYRQTLGQGPEFLTYFQNEAQLEKSRLLSDRFSAERPKGSFSTLEIQRTEQGDSAMYLCASSFPSSGTHNEQFFGPGTRLTVL.

The CDR3 nucleotides read TGCGCCAGCAGCACCTCCTTCGACTCTGGAAACACCATATATTTT. Translation: CASSTSFDSGNTIYF. The V and J genes are TRBV5-1 and TRBJ1-3, with no clear D. The V gene lost 4 bases and the J gene lost 0 bases, with 11 bases spanning the gap. Germline V gene sequence: CDR1 SGHRS, CDR2 YFSETQ. This CDR3 is built from 15 residues. The full variable domain, with the rest looked up from reference TRBV5-1 and TRBJ1-3, is KAGVTQTPRYLIKTRGQQVTLSCSPISGHRSVSWYQQTPGQGLQFLFEYFSETQRNKGNFPGRFSGRQFSNSRSEMNVSTLELGDSALYLCASSTSFDSGNTIYFGEGSWLTVV.

V is TRBV11-2 and J is TRBJ1-2, with TRBD1 as a possible D gene (5 bases). V lost 5 bases and J 0 bases, leaving 10 bases between the germline ends. The CDR3 extends over 14 amino acids. Per the germline V gene, CDR1 is SGHAT and CDR2 is FQNNGV. The CDR3 DNA reads as TGTGCCAGCAGCGTGGACATAACTAACTATGGCTACACCTTC. Protein sequence: CASSVDITNYGYTF. The whole variable domain, filled in from reference TRBV11-2 and TRBJ1-2, reads EAGVAQSPRYKIIEKRQSVAFWCNPISGHATLYWYQQILGQGPKLLIQFQNNGVVDDSQLPKDRFSAERLKGVDSTLKIQPAKLEDSAVYLCASSVDITNYGYTFGSGTRLTVV.

In its sample, this clonotype was seen a few times. The chain combines TRBV4-1 with TRBJ2-2; TRBD1 matches at 9 bases. CDR3 length equals 15 residues. Germline CDR1 and CDR2: MGHRA and YSYEKL. V was clipped by 4 bases and J by 4 bases; unmatched bases: 4. CDR3 amino acids: CASSPGQGGTGELFF. In DNA form, the CDR3 reads TGCGCCAGCAGCCCGGGACAGGGTGGCACCGGGGAGCTGTTTTTT.

This clonotype was counted ten times or more. J is TRBJ2-5 and V is TRBV4-3; D may correspond to TRBD1 or TRBD2 (5 bases each). Trimming took 1 base from V and 1 from J, leaving 13 bases between them. The CDR3 length is 16 residues. Germline lookup yields CDR1 LGHNA and CDR2 YSLEER. Here the CDR3 reads CASSQVPGTGQETQYF. CDR3 coding DNA: TGCGCCAGCAGCCAAGTCCCAGGGACCGGCCAAGAGACCCAGTACTTC.

This chain uses TRBV12-3 or TRBV12-4 with TRBJ2-7; 7 nucleotides line up with TRBD1. The J segment lost 5 bases and the V segment lost 4 bases, leaving 8 bases of the junction unmatched. The CDR3 has 14 amino acids. CDR3 sequence (DNA): TGTGCCAGCAGTTCGACAGGGTTCGTCCACGAGCAGTACTTC. Its translation: CASSSTGFVHEQYF.

In its sample, this clonotype was seen many times. The chain employs TRBV5-6 and TRBJ2-7, with 9 bases that match TRBD2. Germline CDR1 reads SGHDT; CDR2 reads YYEEEE. This CDR3 region has 13 residues. V was pared by 4 bases and J by 4 bases, with 3 bases of the junction left unmatched. This CDR3 is CASSGGGAYEQYF. The CDR3 bases are TGTGCCAGCAGCGGCGGGGGGGCTTACGAGCAGTACTTC.

This clonotype was detected a few times. The chain uses TRBV5-1 and TRBJ2-6; D possibly corresponds to TRBD1 (5 bases). CDR3 length equals 15 residues. The V and J ends lost 5 bases and 0 bases respectively, with 9 bases between them. The germline gives CDR1 SGHRS, CDR2 YFSETQ. CDR3 coding DNA: TGCGCCAGCAGGACAGTTTACTCTGGGGCCAACGTCCTGACTTTC. Protein: CASRTVYSGANVLTF.

This chain connects TRBV4-2 to TRBJ1-2; TRBD1 agrees at 9 bases. The CDR3 is 16 amino acids. Germline CDR1 LGHNA, CDR2 YNFKEQ. The ends lost 4 bases at V and 8 bases at J; junction bases unmatched: 14. CDR3 in DNA: TGTGCCAGCAGCCGACGTCGAGAGACAGGGGGTTGGGGCTACACCTTC. Its translation is CASSRRRETGGWGYTF.

V is TRBV6-2 or TRBV6-3 and J is TRBJ1-4; 8 bases fit TRBD1. The CDR3 contains 11 residues. V was pared by 8 bases and J by 10 bases, with 3 bases of the junction left unmatched. Germline loops: CDR1 MNHEY, CDR2 SVGEGT. CDR3 coding DNA: TGTGCCAGCGGACAGGGAGGAAAACTGTTTTTT. Translated, it gives CASGQGGKLFF.

The rearrangement uses TRBV7-9 and TRBJ2-5; no clear D. V was pared by 3 bases and J by 6 bases, with 14 bases between. The CDR3 covers 14 residues. Germline V lookup: CDR1 SEHNR, CDR2 FQNEAQ (reference sequence). This chain's CDR3 is CASSFGLARKTQYF. In nucleotides, the CDR3 is TGTGCCAGCAGCTTCGGGCTCGCTAGAAAGACCCAGTACTTC.

This clonotype was counted between two and nine times. The rearrangement links TRBV14 to TRBJ2-5, with unresolved D. Per the germline V gene, CDR1 is SGHDN and CDR2 is FVKESK. Trimming took off 4 bases at V and 9 bases at J, with 18 bases between the two ends. The CDR3 contains 14 residues. Here the CDR3 DNA reads TGTGCCAGCAGCCCACCGTCACCCCGATCGTCCCAGTACTTC. Encoded protein: CASSPPSPRSSQYF.

This clonotype showed up just a few times. The chain recombines TRBV4-1 with TRBJ2-4; D remains unclear. Trimming shortened V by 3 bases and J by 0 bases, and 12 bases separated the two germline ends. The CDR3 is 16 amino acids. CDR1 MGHRA and CDR2 YSYEKL come from the germline V gene. The CDR3 loop is CASSHRVKLAKNIQYF. Here the CDR3 DNA reads TGCGCCAGCAGCCACCGGGTTAAGCTAGCCAAAAACATTCAGTACTTC.

V gene TRBV4-3 combines with J gene TRBJ1-2, with D uncertain. Germline V CDR1 and CDR2: LGHNA, YSLEER. The CDR3 is 16 amino acids. V shed 8 bases and J shed 4 bases, with 23 bases lying between them. CDR3 nucleotide sequence: TGCGCCAGCTCGATGCCGGAATCGGGAGGTTTCTATGGCTACACCTTC. This codes for CASSMPESGGFYGYTF.

This clonotype turned up a few times. The chain links TRBV7-9 to TRBJ2-1; tentatively, D is TRBD1 (6 bases). V was shortened by 11 bases and J by 9 bases, with 17 bases between the two germline ends. Germline V gene lookup returns CDR1 SEHNR and CDR2 FQNEAQ (reference sequence). CDR3 size: 12 residues. The CDR3 loop is CAAGDTNTEQFF. CDR3 coding DNA: TGTGCCGCCGGGGACACCAACACTGAGCAGTTCTTC.